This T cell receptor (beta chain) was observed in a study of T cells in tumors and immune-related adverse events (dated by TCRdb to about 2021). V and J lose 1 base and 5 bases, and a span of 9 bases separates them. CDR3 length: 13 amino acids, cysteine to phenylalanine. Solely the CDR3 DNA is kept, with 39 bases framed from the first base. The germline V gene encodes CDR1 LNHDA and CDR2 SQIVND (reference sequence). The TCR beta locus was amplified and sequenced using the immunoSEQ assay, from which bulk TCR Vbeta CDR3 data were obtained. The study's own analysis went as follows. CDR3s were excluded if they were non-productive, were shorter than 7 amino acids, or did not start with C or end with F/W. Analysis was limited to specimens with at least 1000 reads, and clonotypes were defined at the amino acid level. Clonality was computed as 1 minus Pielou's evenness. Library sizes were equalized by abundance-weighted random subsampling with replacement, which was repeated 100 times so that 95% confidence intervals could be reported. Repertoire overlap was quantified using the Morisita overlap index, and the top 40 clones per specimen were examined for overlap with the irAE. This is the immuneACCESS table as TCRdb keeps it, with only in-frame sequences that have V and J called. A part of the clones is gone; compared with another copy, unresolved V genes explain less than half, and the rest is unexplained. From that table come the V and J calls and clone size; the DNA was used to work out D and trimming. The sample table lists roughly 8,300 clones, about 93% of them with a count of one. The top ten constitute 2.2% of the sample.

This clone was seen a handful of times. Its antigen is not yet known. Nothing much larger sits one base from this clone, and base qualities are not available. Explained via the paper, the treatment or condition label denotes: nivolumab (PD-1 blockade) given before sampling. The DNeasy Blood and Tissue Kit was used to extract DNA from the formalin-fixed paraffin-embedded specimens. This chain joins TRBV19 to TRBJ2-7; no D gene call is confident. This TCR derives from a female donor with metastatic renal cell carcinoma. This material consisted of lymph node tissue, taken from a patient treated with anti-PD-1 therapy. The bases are TGTGCCAGTAGTATAGTTGGGGAACACGAGCAGTACTTC. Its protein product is CASSIVGEHEQYF.